This T cell receptor (beta chain) originates from a study of cytomegalovirus exposure and HLA in healthy donors. Findings of the study overall: It was taken for granted in presence/absence analyses that sequencing depth across donors was roughly uniform. An analysis done earlier found most TCR beta V segments productive about 87% or about 30% of the time. A later analysis reportedly identified an Asian-associated ancestry cluster as carrying fewer N-insertions than the approximately 670-donor mean.

PCR amplification relied on 60 Vbeta primers (plus 13 Jbeta primers). Using immunoSEQ multiplex PCR, the repertoire was profiled, and TCRdb retains in-frame clones only, with some absent. The data contain around 190,000 clones, around 82% of them singletons. Worth noting for this clone: Its target is unknown.

Germline V gives CDR1 MNHEY, CDR2 SVGAGI. This CDR3 has 14 amino acids. Trimming stripped 6 bases from V and 5 bases from J, with 16 bases between. This chain uses TRBV6-5 with TRBJ1-2; the D is unclear. The sequencing input was PBMCs. The receptor comes from a man aged 18-30 years in good health and CMV-seronegative. Here the CDR3 reads CASSRGSGRYGYTF. In nucleotides, the CDR3 is TGTGCCAGCAGCCGAGGCAGCGGACGGTATGGCTACACCTTC.